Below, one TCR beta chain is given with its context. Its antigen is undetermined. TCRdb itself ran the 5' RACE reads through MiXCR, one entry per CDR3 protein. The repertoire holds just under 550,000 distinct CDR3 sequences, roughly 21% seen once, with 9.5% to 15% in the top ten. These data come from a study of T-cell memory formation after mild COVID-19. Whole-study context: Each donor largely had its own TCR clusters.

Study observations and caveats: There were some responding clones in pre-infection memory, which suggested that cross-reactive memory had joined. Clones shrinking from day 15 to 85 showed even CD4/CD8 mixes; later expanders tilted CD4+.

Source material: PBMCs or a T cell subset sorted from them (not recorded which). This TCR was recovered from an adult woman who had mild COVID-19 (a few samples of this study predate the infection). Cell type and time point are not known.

The CDR3 DNA is TGTGCCAGCAGCCTCTGGGACAGCCGGGGCAATGAGCAGTTCTTC. This translates into CASSLWDSRGNEQFF. The V call is TRBV7-8, the J call TRBJ2-1; TRBD1 matches at 7 bases. The CDR3 sequence is 15 residues long. CDR1 is SGHVS, CDR2 FQNEAQ, per germline. V gave up 5 bases and J gave up 6 bases; unmatched junction bases: 10.